The next 25 T cell receptor beta chains were all read from a single sample in a study of T cell repertoires in cytomegalovirus infection. Via MiXCR, TCRdb re-called the reads, giving one row per CDR3 protein. The table has approximately 490,000 distinct CDR3 sequences, approximately 10% seen once. Source material: PBMCs. All receptors derive from a human donor in good health (CMV status not recorded). Some clones in this sample may be carry-over from other donors' samples.

This clonotype has a count of ten or more. The chain combines TRBV27 with TRBJ1-5, with TRBD1 as a possible D gene (5 bases). The germline V and J ends were trimmed by 3 bases and 1 base, with 7 bases remaining between them. The V gene's germline CDR1 is MNHEY and CDR2 SMNVEV (reference sequence). CDR3 size: 14 residues. Here the CDR3 reads CASSFSGSNQPQHF. The CDR3 DNA sequence: TGTGCCAGCAGTTTTTCAGGGAGCAATCAGCCCCAGCATTTT.

This clonotype was counted many times. This sequence joins TRBV12-3 or TRBV12-4 and TRBJ2-1; no clear D. The CDR3 runs 11 residues. The V gene lost 5 bases and the J gene lost 7 bases, with 6 bases spanning the gap. In nucleotides, the CDR3 is TGTGCCAGCAGTAAGAGGAATGAGCAGTTCTTC. This codes for CASSKRNEQFF.

This clonotype was seen more than once but under ten times. The genes are TRBV18 and TRBJ1-1, with D possibly matching TRBD1 (6 bases). CDR1 KGHSH and CDR2 LQKENI come from the germline V gene. This CDR3 is built from 16 residues. V lost 3 bases and J lost 4, with 18 bases in between. CDR3 coding DNA: TGTGCCAGCTCACCCACTATCACCGGGGGGCTCACTGAAGCTTTCTTT. Residues: CASSPTITGGLTEAFF.

The gene calls are TRBV19 and TRBJ1-4; weak D call: TRBD1 (5 bases). From germline, CDR1 is LNHDA and CDR2 SQIVND (reference sequence). This CDR3 comprises 16 residues. V shed 1 base and J shed 8 bases, with 17 bases lying between them. The CDR3 sequence: CASSIGGPDVGEKLFF. The DNA of the CDR3 is TGTGCCAGTAGTATAGGGGGACCTGACGTCGGGGAAAAACTGTTTTTT.

This clonotype was recorded only once. V and J are TRBV30 and TRBJ2-1; possibly TRBD2 for D (6 bases). V shed 5 bases and J shed 0 bases, with 14 bases lying between them. The germline CDR1 and CDR2 sequences are GTSNPN and SVGIG (reference sequence). This CDR3 is built from 15 residues. CDR3 in amino acids: CAWVRGGVSYNEQFF. The CDR3, as DNA: TGTGCCTGGGTAAGAGGAGGGGTCTCCTACAATGAGCAGTTCTTC.

This clonotype came up many times. The chain recombines TRBV11-2 with TRBJ1-2; D is uncertain. The CDR3 contains 14 residues. Trimming left V 1 base short and J 2 bases short, with 8 bases between. Per the germline V gene, CDR1 is SGHAT and CDR2 is FQNNGV. CDR3 DNA sequence: TGTGCCAGCAGCTTAGCCAGACCAAACTATGGCTACACCTTC. Encoded protein: CASSLARPNYGYTF.

This clonotype was seen more than once but under ten times. A junction end diverges from the germline sequence, so it may reflect a read error. The chain combines TRBV18 with TRBJ2-5; possible D gene TRBD1, 5 bases. The germline CDR1 and CDR2 sequences are KGHSH and LQKENI. The CDR3 runs 13 residues. CDR3 coding DNA: TGTGCCAACTCACCGAAGGGGTTAGAGACCCAGTACTTC. This translates into CANSPKGLETQYF.

The rearrangement joins TRBV3-1 to TRBJ2-2; 7 nucleotides match TRBD1. Germline loops: CDR1 LGHDT, CDR2 YNNKEL (reference sequence). The CDR3 totals 16 residues. V was pared by 2 bases and J by 5 bases, with 8 bases of the junction left unmatched. In DNA, the CDR3 is TGTGCCAGCAGCCAACCGAGGGGGCCGGGTACCGGGGAGCTGTTTTTT. Translating gives CASSQPRGPGTGELFF.

The CDR3 spells CASSQRPAGGYTF. CDR3 sequence (DNA): TGTGCCAGCAGCCAGAGGCCCGCAGGTGGCTACACCTTC. The genes are TRBV6-1 and TRBJ1-2; D unclear. The CDR3 consists of 13 residues. The germline V and J ends were trimmed by 6 bases and 7 bases, with 15 bases remaining between them. CDR1 MNHNS and CDR2 SASEGT come from the germline V gene.

There are many counts of this clonotype. The chain joins TRBV20-1 to TRBJ1-1; 10 nucleotides match TRBD1. The CDR3 extends over 14 amino acids. Unmatched junction bases numbered 6, after V lost 3 bases and J lost 5 bases. Germline-derived CDR1 and CDR2 are DFQATT and SNEGSKA (reference sequence). The CDR3 DNA follows: TGCAGTGCTAGCAGACAGGGGGCCTGGACTGAAGCTTTCTTT. This gives the protein CSASRQGAWTEAFF.

The table lists this clonotype with a few counts. CDR3 protein: CASSIDREGKNTEAFF. CDR3 DNA: TGTGCCAGTAGTATAGATCGGGAGGGAAAGAACACTGAAGCTTTCTTT. The chain links TRBV19 to TRBJ1-1, with D uncertain. Germline CDR1 and CDR2: LNHDA and SQIVND (reference sequence). Trimming took off 0 bases at V and 1 base at J, with 12 bases between the two ends. CDR3 length: 16 residues.

This clonotype was counted ten times or more. This chain uses TRBV20-1 with TRBJ2-5; D perhaps matches TRBD1 (6 bases). The CDR3 sequence is 15 residues long. Looked up from germline, CDR1 is DFQATT and CDR2 is SNEGSKA (reference sequence). Trimming shortened V by 0 bases and J by 2 bases, and 13 bases separated the two germline ends. This chain's CDR3 is CSARDQGQYQETQYF. In DNA, the CDR3 is TGCAGTGCTAGAGATCAGGGGCAGTATCAAGAGACCCAGTACTTC.

V gene TRBV29-1 combines with J gene TRBJ2-3; perhaps TRBD2 as D (6 bases). The V and J ends lost 4 bases and 4 bases respectively, with 15 bases between them. Germline V gene sequence: CDR1 SQVTM, CDR2 ANQGSEA. The CDR3 has 14 amino acids. The CDR3 DNA sequence: TGCAGCGTTGGGGCCCGACTAGTCGCAGATACGCAGTATTTT. It specifies CSVGARLVADTQYF.

Only a few counts were recorded for this clonotype. This rearrangement joins TRBV5-6 to TRBJ2-1; TRBD2 matches at 9 bases. Germline V gives CDR1 SGHDT, CDR2 YYEEEE. This CDR3 spans 15 amino acids. V trimming: 5 bases; J trimming: 1 base; junction bases outside the gene matches: 4. The CDR3 DNA follows: TGTGCCAGCAGTTACCTAGCGGGGTCCTACAATGAGCAGTTCTTC. This translates into CASSYLAGSYNEQFF. Full variable domain (remainder filled in from reference TRBV5-6 and TRBJ2-1): DAGVTQSPTHLIKTRGQQVTLRCSPKSGHDTVSWYQQALGQGPQFIFQYYEEEERQRGNFPDRFSGHQFPNYSSELNVNALLLGDSALYLCASSYLAGSYNEQFFGPGTRLTVL.

This chain links TRBV4-1 with TRBJ2-3; 9 nucleotides align to TRBD2. Germline values: CDR1 MGHRA, CDR2 YSYEKL. The CDR3 consists of 16 residues. V gave up 0 bases and J gave up 7 bases; unmatched junction bases: 8. The CDR3 loop is CASSQDQLAGMNTQYF. CDR3 nucleotide sequence: TGCGCCAGCAGCCAAGATCAGCTAGCGGGAATGAATACGCAGTATTTT.

This clonotype has at least ten counts. This chain links TRBV7-2 with TRBJ2-3; 7 bases match TRBD2. Germline V gives CDR1 SGHTA, CDR2 FQGNSA. The CDR3 is 17 residues long. V was clipped by 1 base and J by 0 bases; unmatched bases: 7. DNA for the CDR3: TGTGCCAGCAGCTTAGGTCTACTAGCGTTTAGCACAGATACGCAGTATTTT. It is translated as CASSLGLLAFSTDTQYF.

The chain couples TRBV11-2 to TRBJ2-6; 7 nucleotides match TRBD1. CDR3 length: 16 amino acids. The ends lost 4 bases at V and 0 bases at J; junction bases unmatched: 3. Germline V CDR1 and CDR2: SGHAT, FQNNGV. CDR3 coding DNA: TGTGCCAGCAGCTATACAGGGGTCTCTGGGGCCAACGTCCTGACTTTC. It translates to CASSYTGVSGANVLTF.

There are many counts of this clonotype. J is TRBJ2-5 and V is TRBV29-1; the D gene is possibly TRBD2 (6 bases). Trimming shortened V by 3 bases and J by 5 bases, and 13 bases separated the two germline ends. This CDR3 has 13 residues. Germline CDR1 SQVTM, CDR2 ANQGSEA. CDR3 region: CSVEASAQETQYF. DNA for the CDR3: TGCAGCGTTGAGGCTAGCGCACAGGAGACCCAGTACTTC.

V and J are TRBV12-3 or TRBV12-4 and TRBJ1-1, with 7 bases lining up with TRBD1. The CDR3 sequence is 15 residues long. Trimming at V came to 7 bases and at J to 3 bases, leaving 11 bases not matched to a gene. The CDR3 DNA reads as TGTGCCAGCAACCCCGACAGGGTTAAGTACACTGAAGCTTTCTTT. It encodes CASNPDRVKYTEAFF.

The chain recombines TRBV20-1 with TRBJ2-5, with 10 bases identical to TRBD2. Germline lookup yields CDR1 DFQATT and CDR2 SNEGSKA (reference sequence). V was pared by 0 bases and J by 4 bases, with 14 bases of the junction left unmatched. The CDR3 is made up of 18 amino acids. In DNA form, the CDR3 reads TGCAGTGCTAGAGATCCCTCAGCGGGAGGGCCCTGGGGAGAGACCCAGTACTTC. Translated, it gives CSARDPSAGGPWGETQYF.

This clonotype was detected ten times or more. The genes are TRBV5-6 and TRBJ1-6; 10 bases map to TRBD1. The CDR3 has 17 amino acids. Germline CDR1 is SGHDT and CDR2 is YYEEEE. Trimming removed 3 bases from V and 6 bases from J; junction bases left unmatched: 9. The CDR3 nucleotides are TGTGCCAGCAGCTATCTAGGACAGGGGGTTGGTAATTCACCCCTCCACTTT. Translation gives CASSYLGQGVGNSPLHF.

This clonotype was seen repeatedly, ten times or more. The chain carries TRBV7-8 and TRBJ1-6; maybe TRBD1 (6 bases). The CDR3 runs 17 residues. V gave up 1 base and J gave up 5 bases, with 15 bases separating them. Germline V gene data show CDR1 as SGHVS and CDR2 as FQNEAQ. The CDR3 DNA reads as TGTGCCAGCAGCTTAGGTCTCCGGCAGGGGCATAATTCACCCCTCCACTTT. As protein: CASSLGLRQGHNSPLHF.

This clonotype has ten or more counts. The chain employs TRBV7-9 and TRBJ1-2; TRBD1 might be the D (6 bases). Germline V gene lookup returns CDR1 SEHNR and CDR2 FQNEAQ (reference sequence). This CDR3 has 14 amino acids. The V end was cut by 3 bases, the J end by 5 bases, with 13 bases between. The CDR3: CASSLTEGDYGYTF. Written as DNA, the CDR3 is TGTGCCAGCAGCTTGACCGAGGGGGATTATGGCTACACCTTC.

This clonotype was detected ten times or more. This chain uses TRBV19 with TRBJ2-1; TRBD2 matches at 9 bases. V shed 9 bases, J shed 1 base, and the junction held 4 bases outside the gene matches. Looked up from germline, CDR1 is LNHDA and CDR2 is SQIVND (reference sequence). This CDR3 has 14 amino acids. CDR3 nucleotide sequence: TGTGCCAGCACGACTAGCGGTTCCTACAATGAGCAGTTCTTC. Translated: CASTTSGSYNEQFF.

There are many counts of this clonotype. The chain recombines TRBV5-6 with TRBJ2-1; no clear D. The CDR3 contains 16 residues. Trimming shortened V by 2 bases and J by 0 bases, and 12 bases separated the two germline ends. CDR1 and CDR2 from the germline V gene are SGHDT and YYEEEE. Here the CDR3 DNA reads TGTGCCAGCAGCTTCTCCGCGGAGAGCTCCTACAATGAGCAGTTCTTC. Encoded protein: CASSFSAESSYNEQFF.